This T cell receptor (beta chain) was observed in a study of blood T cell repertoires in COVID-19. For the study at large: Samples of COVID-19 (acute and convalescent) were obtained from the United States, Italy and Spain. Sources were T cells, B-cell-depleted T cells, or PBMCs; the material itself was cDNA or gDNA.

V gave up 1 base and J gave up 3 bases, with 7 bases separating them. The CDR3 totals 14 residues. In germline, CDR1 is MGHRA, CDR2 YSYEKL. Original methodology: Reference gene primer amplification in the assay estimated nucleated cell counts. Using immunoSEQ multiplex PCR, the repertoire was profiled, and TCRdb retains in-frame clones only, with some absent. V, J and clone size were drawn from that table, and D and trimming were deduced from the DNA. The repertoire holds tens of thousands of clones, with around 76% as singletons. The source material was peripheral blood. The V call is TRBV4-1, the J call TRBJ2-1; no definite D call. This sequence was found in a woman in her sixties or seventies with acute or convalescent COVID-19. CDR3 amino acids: CASSQVGHYNEQFF. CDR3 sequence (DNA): TGCGCCAGCAGCCAAGTGGGCCACTACAATGAGCAGTTCTTC.